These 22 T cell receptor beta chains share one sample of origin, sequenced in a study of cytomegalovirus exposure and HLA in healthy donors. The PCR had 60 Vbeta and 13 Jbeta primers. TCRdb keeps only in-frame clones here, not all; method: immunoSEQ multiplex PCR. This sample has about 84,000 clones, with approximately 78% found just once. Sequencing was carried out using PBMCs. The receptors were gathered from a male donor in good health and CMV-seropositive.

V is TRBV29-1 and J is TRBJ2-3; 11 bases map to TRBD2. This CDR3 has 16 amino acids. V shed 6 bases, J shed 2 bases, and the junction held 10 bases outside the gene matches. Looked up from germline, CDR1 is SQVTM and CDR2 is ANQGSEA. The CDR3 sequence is CSVPTGLAGPTDTQYF. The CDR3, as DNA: TGCAGCGTCCCAACCGGACTAGCGGGTCCCACAGATACGCAGTATTTT.

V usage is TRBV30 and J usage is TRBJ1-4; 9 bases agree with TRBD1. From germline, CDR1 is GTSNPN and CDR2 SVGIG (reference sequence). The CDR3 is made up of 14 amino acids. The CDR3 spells CACGRDRVNEKLFF. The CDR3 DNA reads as TGTGCTTGTGGCCGGGACAGGGTCAATGAAAAACTGTTTTTT.

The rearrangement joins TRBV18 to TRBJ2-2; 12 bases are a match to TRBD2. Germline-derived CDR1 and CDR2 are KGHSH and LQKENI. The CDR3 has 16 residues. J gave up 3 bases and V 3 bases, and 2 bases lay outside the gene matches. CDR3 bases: TGTGCCAGCTCACCTCTAGCGGGAGGGCACACCGGGGAGCTGTTTTTT. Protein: CASSPLAGGHTGELFF.

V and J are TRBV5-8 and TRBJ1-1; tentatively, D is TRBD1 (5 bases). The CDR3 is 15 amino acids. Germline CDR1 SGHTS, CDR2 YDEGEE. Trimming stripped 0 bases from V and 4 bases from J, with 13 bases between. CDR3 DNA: TGTGCCAGCAGCTTGGTTGCAGGGCGGATCACTGAAGCTTTCTTT. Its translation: CASSLVAGRITEAFF. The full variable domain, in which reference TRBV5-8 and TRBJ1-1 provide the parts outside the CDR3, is EAGVTQSPTHLIKTRGQQATLRCSPISGHTSVYWYQQALGLGLQFLLWYDEGEERNRGNFPPRFSGRQFPNYSSELNVNALELEDSALYLCASSLVAGRITEAFFGQGTRLTVV.

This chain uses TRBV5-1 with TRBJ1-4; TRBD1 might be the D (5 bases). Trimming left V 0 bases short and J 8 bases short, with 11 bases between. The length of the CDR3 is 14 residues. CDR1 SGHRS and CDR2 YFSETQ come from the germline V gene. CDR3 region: CASSLVGGSEKLFF. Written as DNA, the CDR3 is TGCGCCAGCAGCTTGGTTGGGGGGTCGGAAAAACTGTTTTTT.

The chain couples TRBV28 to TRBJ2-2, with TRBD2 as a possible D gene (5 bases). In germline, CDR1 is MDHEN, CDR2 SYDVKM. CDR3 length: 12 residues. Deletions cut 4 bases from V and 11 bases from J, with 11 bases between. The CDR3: CASSSRRPELFF. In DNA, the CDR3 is TGTGCCAGCAGTTCCAGGAGGCCTGAGCTGTTTTTT.

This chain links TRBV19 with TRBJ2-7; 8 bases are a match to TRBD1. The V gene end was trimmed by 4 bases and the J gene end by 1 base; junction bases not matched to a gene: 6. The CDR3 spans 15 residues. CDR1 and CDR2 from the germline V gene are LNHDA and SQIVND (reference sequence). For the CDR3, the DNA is TGTGCCAGTAGTAGGGCTGACAGGGGATCCTACGAGCAGTACTTC. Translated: CASSRADRGSYEQYF.

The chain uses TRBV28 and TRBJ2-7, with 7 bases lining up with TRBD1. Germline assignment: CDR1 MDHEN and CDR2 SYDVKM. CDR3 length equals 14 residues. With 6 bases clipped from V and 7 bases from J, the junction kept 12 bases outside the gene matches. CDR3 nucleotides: TGTGCCAGCAGAACGGGGACAGCCCCTAGAGAGCAGTACTTC. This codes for CASRTGTAPREQYF. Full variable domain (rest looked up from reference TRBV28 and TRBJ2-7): DVKVTQSSRYLVKRTGEKVFLECVQDMDHENMFWYRQDPGLGLRLIYFSYDVKMKEKGDIPEGYSVSREKKERFSLILESASTNQTSMYLCASRTGTAPREQYFGPGTRLTVT.

Here the CDR3 reads CASRTGAYEQYF. In nucleotides, the CDR3 is TGTGCCAGCAGGACAGGGGCCTACGAGCAGTACTTC. The chain carries TRBV28 and TRBJ2-7, with TRBD1 matching over 8 bases. The CDR3 extends over 12 amino acids. Germline values: CDR1 MDHEN, CDR2 SYDVKM. V lost 6 bases to trimming and J lost 2 bases; unmatched junction nucleotides: 0.

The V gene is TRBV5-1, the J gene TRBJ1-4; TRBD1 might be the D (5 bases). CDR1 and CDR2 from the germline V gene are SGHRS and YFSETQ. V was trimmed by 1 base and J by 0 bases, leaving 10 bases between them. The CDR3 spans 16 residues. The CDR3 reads CASSLTGAPTNEKLFF. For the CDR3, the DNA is TGCGCCAGCAGCTTGACAGGAGCCCCAACTAATGAAAAACTGTTTTTT.

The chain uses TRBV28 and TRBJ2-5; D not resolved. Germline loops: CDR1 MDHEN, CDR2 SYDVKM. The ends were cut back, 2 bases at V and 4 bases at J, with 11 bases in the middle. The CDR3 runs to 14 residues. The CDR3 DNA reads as TGTGCCAGCAGTTTACCAGTCGTTCGAGAGACCCAGTACTTC. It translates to CASSLPVVRETQYF.

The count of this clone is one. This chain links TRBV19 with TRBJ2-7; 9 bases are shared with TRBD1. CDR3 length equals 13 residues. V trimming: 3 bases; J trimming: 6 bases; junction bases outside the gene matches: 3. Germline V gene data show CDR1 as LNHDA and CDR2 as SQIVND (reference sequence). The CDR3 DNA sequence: TGTGCCAGTAGTATTGACAGGGGGGGCGAGCAGTACTTC. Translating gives CASSIDRGGEQYF.

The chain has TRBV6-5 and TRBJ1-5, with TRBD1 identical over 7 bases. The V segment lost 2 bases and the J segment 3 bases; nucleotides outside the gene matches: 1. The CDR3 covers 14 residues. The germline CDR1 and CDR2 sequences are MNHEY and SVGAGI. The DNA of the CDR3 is TGTGCCAGCAGTTACGACAGGGTCAATCAGCCCCAGCATTTT. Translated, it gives CASSYDRVNQPQHF.

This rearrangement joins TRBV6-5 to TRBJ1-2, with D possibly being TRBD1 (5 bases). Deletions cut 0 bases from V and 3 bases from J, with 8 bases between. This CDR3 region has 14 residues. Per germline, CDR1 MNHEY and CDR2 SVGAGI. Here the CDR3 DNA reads TGTGCCAGCAGTTACTCGACAGTGCACTATGGCTACACCTTC. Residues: CASSYSTVHYGYTF.

CDR3 residues: CASTDTLSYEQYF. In DNA, the CDR3 is TGTGCCAGCACCGACACACTCTCCTACGAGCAGTACTTC. The chain couples TRBV5-6 to TRBJ2-7, with D unclear. The CDR3 has 13 amino acids. Germline V gene sequence: CDR1 SGHDT, CDR2 YYEEEE. V was shortened by 6 bases and J by 0 bases, with 10 bases between the two germline ends.

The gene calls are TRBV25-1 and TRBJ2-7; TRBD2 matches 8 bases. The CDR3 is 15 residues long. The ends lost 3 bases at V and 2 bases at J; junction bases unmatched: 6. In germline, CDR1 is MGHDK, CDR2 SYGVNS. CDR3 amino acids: CASSDVGLGPYEQYF. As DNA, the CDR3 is TGTGCCAGCAGTGACGTGGGACTAGGCCCCTACGAGCAGTACTTC.

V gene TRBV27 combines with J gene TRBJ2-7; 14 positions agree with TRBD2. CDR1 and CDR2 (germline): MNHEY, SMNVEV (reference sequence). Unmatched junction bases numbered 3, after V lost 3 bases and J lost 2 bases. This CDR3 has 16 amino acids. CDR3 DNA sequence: TGTGCCAGCAGTTTCGGGACTAGCGGGAGCCCCTACGAGCAGTACTTC. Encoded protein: CASSFGTSGSPYEQYF.

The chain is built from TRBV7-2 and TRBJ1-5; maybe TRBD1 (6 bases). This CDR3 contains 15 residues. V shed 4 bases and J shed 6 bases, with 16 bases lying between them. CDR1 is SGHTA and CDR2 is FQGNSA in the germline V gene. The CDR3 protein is CASSSLQGFVQPQHF. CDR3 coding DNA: TGTGCCAGCAGCTCTTTGCAGGGGTTCGTTCAGCCCCAGCATTTT.

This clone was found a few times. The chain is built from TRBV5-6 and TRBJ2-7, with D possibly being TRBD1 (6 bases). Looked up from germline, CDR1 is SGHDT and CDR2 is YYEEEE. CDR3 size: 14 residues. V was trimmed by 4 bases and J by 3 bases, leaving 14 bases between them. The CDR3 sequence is CASSQPGQSYEQYF. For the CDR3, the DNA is TGTGCCAGCAGCCAACCGGGACAAAGCTACGAGCAGTACTTC.

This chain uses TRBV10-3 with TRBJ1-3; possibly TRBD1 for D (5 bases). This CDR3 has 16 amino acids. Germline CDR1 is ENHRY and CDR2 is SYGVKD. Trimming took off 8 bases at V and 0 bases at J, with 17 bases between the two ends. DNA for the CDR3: TGTGCCATCTCTGAAGGTGGGGCCTCCTCTGGAAACACCATATATTTT. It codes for CAISEGGASSGNTIYF.

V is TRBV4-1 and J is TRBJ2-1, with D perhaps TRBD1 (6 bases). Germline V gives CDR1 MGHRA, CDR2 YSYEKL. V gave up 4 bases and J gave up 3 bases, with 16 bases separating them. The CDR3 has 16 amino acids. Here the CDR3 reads CASSLRAPGDYNEQFF. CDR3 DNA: TGCGCCAGCAGCCTACGAGCCCCAGGGGACTACAATGAGCAGTTCTTC.

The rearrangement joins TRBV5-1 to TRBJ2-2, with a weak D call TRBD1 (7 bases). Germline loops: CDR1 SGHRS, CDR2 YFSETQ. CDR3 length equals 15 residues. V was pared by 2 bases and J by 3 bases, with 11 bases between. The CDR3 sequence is CASSFSRGDTGELFF. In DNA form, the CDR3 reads TGCGCCAGCAGCTTCTCCAGGGGGGACACCGGGGAGCTGTTTTTT.